A selection of T cell receptor beta chains follows, all from one sample in a study of response to subunit inactivated influenza vaccine. MiXCR, run by TCRdb on the RT-PCR reads, gives a single entry per CDR3 protein. The sample records fewer than 600,000 distinct CDR3 sequences, less than 7.5% being singletons. This material consisted of PBMCs from blood, taken roughly 24 months after vaccination. All receptors come from a man aged 45 to 70 who received an inactivated influenza vaccine. The CDR3 runs from the conserved cysteine through the conserved F or W. Each record gives: clone size, J gene, V gene, D gene, CDR3 protein, CDR3 DNA. The D gene is left open where the match is weak. Not all rows give a size; the values are once, few, many and, for expanded clones, a class.

few	TRBJ2-2	TRBV4-3	-	CASSQDLRTATGELFF	TGCGCCAGCAGCCAAGATTTAAGGACGGCCACCGGGGAGCTGTTTTTT
-	TRBJ2-7	TRBV4-1	-	CASSQGMGRTYEQYF	TGCGCCAGCAGCCAAGGGATGGGCCGAACCTACGAGCAGTACTTC
many	TRBJ2-7	TRBV7-6	TRBD1	CASSPRDRGSYEQYF	TGTGCCAGCAGCCCACGGGACAGGGGGTCATACGAGCAGTACTTC
few	TRBJ2-2	TRBV30	-	CAWSPVGVGFTGELFF	TGTGCCTGGAGCCCCGTCGGTGTTGGTTTCACCGGGGAGCTGTTTTTT
many	TRBJ1-5	TRBV27	-	CASSRQGNNQPQHF	TGTGCCAGCAGCCGTCAGGGGAACAATCAGCCCCAGCATTTT
few	TRBJ2-3	TRBV5-1	TRBD2	CASGTRGGTDTQYF	TGCGCCAGCGGAACTCGGGGGGGCACAGATACGCAGTATTTT
-	TRBJ1-3	TRBV7-2	TRBD1	CASSLAPGQGSGNTIYF	TGTGCCAGCAGCTTAGCCCCGGGACAGGGAAGCGGAAACACCATATATTTT
many	TRBJ2-1	TRBV5-1	-	CASQLLTSYNEQFF	TGCGCCAGCCAACTTCTGACCTCCTACAATGAGCAGTTCTTC
few	TRBJ2-5	TRBV5-1	-	CASSLAKNQETQYF	TGCGCCAGCAGCTTGGCTAAGAACCAAGAGACCCAGTACTTC
few	TRBJ2-1	TRBV14	TRBD2	CASSQLAGGRDEQFF	TGTGCCAGCAGCCAATTAGCGGGAGGCCGTGATGAGCAGTTCTTC
once	TRBJ1-3	TRBV30	-	CAWSEDFISGNTIYF	TGTGCCTGGAGCGAGGATTTTATATCTGGAAACACCATATATTTT
-	TRBJ2-2	TRBV25-1	-	CASSLWAAGELFF	TGTGCCAGCAGTCTCTGGGCGGCCGGGGAGCTGTTTTTT
-	TRBJ2-1	TRBV20-1	TRBD1	CSARGNRGSYNEQFF	TGCAGTGCTAGGGGGAACAGGGGCTCCTACAATGAGCAGTTCTTC
few	TRBJ2-1	TRBV4-2	TRBD2	CASSPRVAGDEQFF	TGTGCCAGCAGCCCCCGGGTAGCGGGGGATGAGCAGTTCTTC
-	TRBJ1-6	TRBV4-3	-	CASSQTQQQPLHF	TGCGCCAGCAGCCAGACCCAGCAGCAACCCCTCCACTTT
-	TRBJ1-4	TRBV7-6	TRBD1	CASSPRRGPGEKLFF	TGTGCCAGCAGCCCTAGAAGGGGGCCGGGGGAAAAACTGTTTTTT
few	TRBJ2-3	TRBV9	TRBD2	CASSVGGDSGRVDTQYF	TGTGCCAGCAGCGTAGGAGGGGATAGCGGGAGAGTAGATACGCAGTATTTT
many	TRBJ1-1	TRBV7-9	TRBD1	CASSYSLTGGTEAFF	TGTGCCAGCAGCTACTCTCTGACAGGGGGCACTGAAGCTTTCTTT
many	TRBJ2-5	TRBV14	TRBD2	CASSQDRASGGLYQETQYF	TGTGCCAGCAGCCAAGATCGGGCTAGCGGGGGCCTGTACCAAGAGACCCAGTACTTC
many	TRBJ2-2	TRBV12-3/TRBV12-4	TRBD1	CASIGQGWAGELFF	TGTGCCAGCATCGGACAGGGATGGGCCGGGGAGCTGTTTTTT
-	TRBJ1-5	TRBV19	-	CASTSYSGRQPQHF	TGTGCCAGTACTTCTTACTCGGGCCGGCAGCCCCAGCATTTT
few	TRBJ2-7	TRBV12-3/TRBV12-4	TRBD1	CASTLTDRGSYEQYF	TGTGCCAGCACCTTAACAGACAGGGGATCCTACGAGCAGTACTTC
few	TRBJ2-2	TRBV12-3/TRBV12-4	TRBD2	CASSLYSGGGTGELFF	TGTGCCAGCAGTTTGTATAGCGGGGGTGGTACCGGGGAGCTGTTTTTT
few	TRBJ2-7	TRBV14	-	CASSQATAGGQYF	TGTGCCAGCAGCCAGGCTACGGCCGGTGGGCAGTACTTC
many	TRBJ2-5	TRBV28	TRBD1	CASSGTARETQYF	TGTGCCAGCAGCGGGACAGCCCGAGAGACCCAGTACTTC
few	TRBJ2-7	TRBV28	TRBD2	CASSAPGTSANEQYF	TGTGCCAGCAGTGCCCCCGGGACTAGCGCTAACGAGCAGTACTTC
many	TRBJ2-1	TRBV5-1	TRBD2	CASSLEPGGGYNEQFF	TGCGCCAGCAGCTTGGAGCCTGGCGGGGGTTACAATGAGCAGTTCTTC
-	TRBJ2-6	TRBV7-6	-	CASSLIGAGSPNVLTF	TGTGCCAGCAGCTTAATCGGGGCAGGTTCACCCAACGTCCTGACTTTC
-	TRBJ2-1	TRBV7-9	-	CASSFGSARYNEQFF	TGTGCCAGCAGCTTTGGTTCGGCAAGATACAATGAGCAGTTCTTC
-	TRBJ2-3	TRBV11-3	-	CASSLDLEDTQYF	TGTGCCAGCAGCTTAGATCTGGAAGATACGCAGTATTTT
-	TRBJ2-1	TRBV5-1	TRBD2	CASSYALAGSSYNEQFF	TGCGCCAGCAGCTATGCACTAGCGGGGAGCTCCTACAATGAGCAGTTCTTC
few	TRBJ2-7	TRBV5-1	TRBD1	CASSLAPNRGRTADYYEQYF	TGCGCCAGCAGCTTGGCCCCCAACAGGGGGCGGACTGCCGACTACTACGAGCAGTACTTC
-	TRBJ2-5	TRBV28	-	CASSLTRTKETQYF	TGTGCCAGCAGTTTAACCAGGACTAAAGAGACCCAGTACTTC
-	TRBJ2-5	TRBV5-1	-	CASSSLGPTGTQYF	TGCGCCAGCAGCTCTCTCGGGCCGACAGGGACCCAGTACTTC
many	TRBJ2-2	TRBV12-3/TRBV12-4	-	CASSLGHPNTGELFF	TGTGCCAGCAGTTTAGGGCACCCGAACACCGGGGAGCTGTTTTTT
many	TRBJ2-5	TRBV20-1	-	CSARKIGAPQETQYF	TGCAGTGCTAGAAAGATTGGGGCTCCCCAAGAGACCCAGTACTTC
few	TRBJ2-5	TRBV20-1	TRBD1	CSAQTGIETQYF	TGCAGTGCCCAGACAGGGATCGAGACCCAGTACTTC
-	TRBJ1-1	TRBV9	TRBD1	CASSGSGTGPLNTEAFF	TGTGCCAGCAGCGGATCCGGGACAGGGCCATTGAACACTGAAGCTTTCTTT
many	TRBJ2-2	TRBV19	-	CASSIPGANTGELFF	TGTGCCAGTAGTATTCCCGGGGCGAACACCGGGGAGCTGTTTTTT
-	TRBJ2-5	TRBV5-4	-	CASSWIVEETQYF	TGTGCCAGCAGCTGGATAGTCGAAGAGACCCAGTACTTC
few	TRBJ1-1	TRBV4-2	-	CASSDEIWGTEAFF	TGTGCCAGCTCTGATGAAATATGGGGGACTGAAGCTTTCTTT
few	TRBJ2-5	TRBV5-1	-	CASSGRLGLGETQYF	TGCGCCAGCAGCGGAAGACTAGGGCTGGGTGAGACCCAGTACTTC
-	TRBJ2-7	TRBV30	-	CAWSVLRWSGTSSYEQYF	TGTGCCTGGAGTGTACTCAGGTGGAGTGGGACGAGCTCCTACGAGCAGTACTTC
few	TRBJ2-4	TRBV6-2/TRBV6-3	TRBD1	CASSTRQGIDTKNIQYF	TGTGCCAGCAGTACTCGACAGGGGATAGATACCAAAAACATTCAGTACTTC
-	TRBJ2-1	TRBV7-2	-	CASSRARDYNEQFF	TGTGCCAGCAGCCGCGCGAGGGATTACAATGAGCAGTTCTTC
few	TRBJ1-1	TRBV4-2	-	CASSQEPRNTEAFF	TGTGCCAGCAGCCAAGAACCACGGAACACTGAAGCTTTCTTT
few	TRBJ1-5	TRBV20-1	TRBD1	CSGGQLNQPQHF	TGCAGTGGGGGACAGCTCAATCAGCCCCAGCATTTT
many	TRBJ2-1	TRBV6-6	TRBD1	CASRFSRDSQFF	TGTGCCAGCAGATTCAGCCGGGACAGCCAGTTCTTC
-	TRBJ2-2	TRBV20-1	TRBD1	CSASGGRGRRTGELFF	TGCAGTGCTAGCGGGGGCAGGGGGCGCCGTACCGGGGAGCTGTTTTTT
-	TRBJ2-7	TRBV20-1	-	CSARSGVEQYF	TGCAGTGCTAGATCGGGGGTAGAGCAGTACTTC
many	TRBJ2-1	TRBV3-1	-	CASSPKLTVRGGEQFF	TGTGCCAGCAGCCCGAAATTGACGGTAAGGGGTGGTGAGCAGTTCTTC
many	TRBJ1-4	TRBV3-1	TRBD1	CASSQAWGQGEKLFF	TGTGCCAGCAGCCAAGCCTGGGGACAGGGTGAAAAACTGTTTTTT
-	TRBJ1-1	TRBV4-3	-	CASSQTLARTEAFF	TGCGCCAGCAGCCAAACCCTTGCCCGCACTGAAGCTTTCTTT
few	TRBJ2-5	TRBV5-6	-	CASSLVRDTLTQYF	TGTGCCAGCAGCTTGGTCCGGGACACTCTAACCCAGTACTTC